This TCR beta chain was sequenced for a study of graft-versus-host responses after intestinal transplantation. At the level of the study: Induction with anti-thymocyte globulin, then tacrolimus and steroids for about 3 years, was given to all recipients. Study-wide results and caveats: Those patients showing graft-donor T cell macrochimerism displayed high graft-versus-host to host-versus-graft clonal ratios in allografts. Declining HvG levels early post-transplant were linked to peak circulating GvH clone levels.

The CDR3 covers 14 residues. Trimming left V 3 bases short and J 5 bases short, with 14 bases between. In germline, CDR1 is SGHKS, CDR2 YYEKEE (reference sequence). Generated by immunoSEQ multiplex PCR, the TCRdb table keeps only in-frame clones and is missing some. Of tens of thousands of clones in the sample, more than 80% were seen once. Concerning this clone: The antigen remains undetermined.

This receptor was obtained from a human patient who received an intestinal transplant, so some T cells may come from the graft donor. V gene TRBV5-5 combines with J gene TRBJ2-5; weak D call: TRBD2 (6 bases). The specimen was PBMCs, collected nearly 670 days after intestinal transplant. CDR3 protein: CASSSYDSGETQYF. In DNA form, the CDR3 reads TGTGCCAGCAGCTCATACGACAGCGGGGAGACCCAGTACTTC. Variable domain in full (rest from reference TRBV5-5 and TRBJ2-5): DAGVTQSPTHLIKTRGQQVTLRCSPISGHKSVSWYQQVLGQGPQFIFQYYEKEERGRGNFPDRFSARQFPNYSSELNVNALLLGDSALYLCASSSYDSGETQYFGPGTRLLVL.